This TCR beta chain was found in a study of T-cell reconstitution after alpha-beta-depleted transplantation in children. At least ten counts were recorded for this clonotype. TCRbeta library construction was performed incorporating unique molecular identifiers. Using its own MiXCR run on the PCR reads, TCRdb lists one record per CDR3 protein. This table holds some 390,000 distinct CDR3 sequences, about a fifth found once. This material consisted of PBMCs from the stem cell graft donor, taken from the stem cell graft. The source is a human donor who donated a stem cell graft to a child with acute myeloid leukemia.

CDR3 loop: CASSSSGSAGELFF. CDR3 nucleotides: TGTGCCAGCAGTAGTAGCGGGAGCGCCGGGGAGCTGTTTTTT. V gene TRBV27 combines with J gene TRBJ2-2, with TRBD2 identical over 9 bases. This CDR3 is built from 14 residues. Germline CDR1 reads MNHEY; CDR2 reads SMNVEV (reference sequence). V trimming: 5 bases; J trimming: 6 bases; junction bases outside the gene matches: 4.